This note documents a single T cell receptor beta chain sequence. This entry belongs to a study of blood T cell repertoires in COVID-19. Some clones are missing from TCRdb's copy, which holds only in-frame ones; the method was immunoSEQ multiplex PCR. This table holds some 190,000 clones, around 80% found once. Germline V CDR1 and CDR2: SGHTA, FQGNSA. Trimming left V 5 bases short and J 8 bases short, with 10 bases between. This CDR3 contains 12 residues. The V gene is TRBV7-2, the J gene TRBJ2-1; a possible D gene is TRBD2 (5 bases). Sequenced material: peripheral blood. The TCR sequence derives from a man in his 60s with acute or convalescent COVID-19. The CDR3 is CASSRTGYEQFF. The CDR3 nucleotides are TGTGCCAGCAGCCGGACGGGATATGAGCAGTTCTTC.